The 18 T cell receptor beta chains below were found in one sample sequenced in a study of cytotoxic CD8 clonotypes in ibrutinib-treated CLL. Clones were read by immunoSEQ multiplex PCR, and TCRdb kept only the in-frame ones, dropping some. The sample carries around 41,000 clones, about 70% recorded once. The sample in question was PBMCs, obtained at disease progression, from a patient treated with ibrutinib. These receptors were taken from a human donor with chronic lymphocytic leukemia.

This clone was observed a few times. CDR3: CASTRQDVYEQYF. The CDR3 DNA reads TGTGCCAGCACGAGACAGGACGTCTACGAGCAGTACTTC. This rearrangement joins TRBV7-9 to TRBJ2-7; a weak D match, TRBD1 (6 bases). V lost 7 bases and J lost 3, with 13 bases in between. This CDR3 comprises 13 residues. Germline CDR1 reads SEHNR; CDR2 reads FQNEAQ (reference sequence). The complete variable domain, with remaining parts taken from reference TRBV7-9 and TRBJ2-7, reads DTGVSQNPRHKITKRGQNVTFRCDPISEHNRLYWYRQTLGQGPEFLTYFQNEAQLEKSRLLSDRFSAERPKGSFSTLEIQRTEQGDSAMYLCASTRQDVYEQYFGPGTRLTVT.

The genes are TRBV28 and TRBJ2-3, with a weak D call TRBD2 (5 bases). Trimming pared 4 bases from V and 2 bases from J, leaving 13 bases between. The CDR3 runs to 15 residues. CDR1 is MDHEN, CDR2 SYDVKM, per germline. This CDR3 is CASSSRRWSTDTQYF. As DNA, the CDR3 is TGTGCCAGCAGTTCCCGGAGGTGGTCCACAGATACGCAGTATTTT.

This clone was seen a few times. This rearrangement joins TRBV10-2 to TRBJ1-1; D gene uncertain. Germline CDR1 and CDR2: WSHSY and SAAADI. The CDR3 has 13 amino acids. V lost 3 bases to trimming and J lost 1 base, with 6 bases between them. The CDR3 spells CASSDWSNTEAFF. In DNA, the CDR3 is TGCGCCAGCAGTGACTGGTCGAACACTGAAGCTTTCTTT.

The CDR3 sequence is CASSPGTQETQYF. DNA for the CDR3: TGTGCCAGCTCACCCGGCACCCAAGAGACCCAGTACTTC. This rearrangement joins TRBV18 to TRBJ2-5, with D unresolved. The CDR3 has 13 residues. Deletions cut 3 bases from V and 1 base from J, with 6 bases between. The germline CDR1 and CDR2 sequences are KGHSH and LQKENI.

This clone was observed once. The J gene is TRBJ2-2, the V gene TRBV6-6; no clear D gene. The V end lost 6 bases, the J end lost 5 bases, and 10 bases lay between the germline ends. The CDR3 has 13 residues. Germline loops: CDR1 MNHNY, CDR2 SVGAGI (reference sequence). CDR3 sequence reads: CASRPVATGELFF. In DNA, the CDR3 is TGTGCCAGCAGGCCCGTCGCTACCGGGGAGCTGTTTTTT.

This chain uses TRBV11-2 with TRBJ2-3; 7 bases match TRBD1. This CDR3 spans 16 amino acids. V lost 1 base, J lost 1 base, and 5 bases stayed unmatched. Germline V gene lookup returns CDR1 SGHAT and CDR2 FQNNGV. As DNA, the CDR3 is TGTGCCAGCAGCTTAGGAGGGGGCCTAGGCACAGATACGCAGTATTTT. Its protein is CASSLGGGLGTDTQYF.

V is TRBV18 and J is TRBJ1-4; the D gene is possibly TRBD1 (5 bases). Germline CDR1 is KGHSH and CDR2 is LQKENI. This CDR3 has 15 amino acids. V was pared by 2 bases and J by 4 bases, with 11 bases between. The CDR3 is CASSPIIGGNEKLFF. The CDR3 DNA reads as TGTGCCAGCTCACCAATAATCGGGGGTAATGAAAAACTGTTTTTT.

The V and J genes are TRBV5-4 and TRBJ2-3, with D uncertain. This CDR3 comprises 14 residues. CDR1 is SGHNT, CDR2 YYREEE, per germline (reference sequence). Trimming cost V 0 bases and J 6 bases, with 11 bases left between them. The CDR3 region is CASSLEVSGDTQYF. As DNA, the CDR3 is TGTGCCAGCAGCTTGGAGGTTAGTGGGGATACGCAGTATTTT.

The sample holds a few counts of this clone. In DNA, the CDR3 is TGTGCCAGCAGTTTAATTGGAGGGGACAATAGCAATCAGCCCCAGCATTTT. It specifies CASSLIGGDNSNQPQHF. V is TRBV27 and J is TRBJ1-5, with D tentatively TRBD1 (6 bases). In germline, CDR1 is MNHEY, CDR2 SMNVEV (reference sequence). This CDR3 region has 17 residues. V dropped 2 bases and J dropped 0 bases, with 14 bases sitting between them.

The CDR3 DNA reads as TGTGCCAGCAGTTTGACTAGCGGGGGGTTCAATGAGCAGTTCTTC. Translation: CASSLTSGGFNEQFF. V and J are TRBV28 and TRBJ2-1; 13 bases fit TRBD2. V gave up 3 bases and J gave up 6 bases; unmatched junction bases: 2. Germline V gives CDR1 MDHEN, CDR2 SYDVKM. The CDR3 has 15 amino acids.

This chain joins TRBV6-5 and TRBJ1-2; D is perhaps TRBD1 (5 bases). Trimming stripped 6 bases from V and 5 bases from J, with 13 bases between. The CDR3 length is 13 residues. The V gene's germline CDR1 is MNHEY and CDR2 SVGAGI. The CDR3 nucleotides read TGTGCCAGCAGGGGGGGACCGCCATATGGCTACACCTTC. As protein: CASRGGPPYGYTF.

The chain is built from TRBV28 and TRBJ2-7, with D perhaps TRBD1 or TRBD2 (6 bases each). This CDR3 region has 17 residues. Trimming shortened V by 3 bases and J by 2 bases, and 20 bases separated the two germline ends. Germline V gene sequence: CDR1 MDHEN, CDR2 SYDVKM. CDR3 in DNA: TGTGCCAGCAGTTTCTCGGTTAAGGGGGGCACCACCTACGAGCAGTACTTC. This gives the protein CASSFSVKGGTTYEQYF.

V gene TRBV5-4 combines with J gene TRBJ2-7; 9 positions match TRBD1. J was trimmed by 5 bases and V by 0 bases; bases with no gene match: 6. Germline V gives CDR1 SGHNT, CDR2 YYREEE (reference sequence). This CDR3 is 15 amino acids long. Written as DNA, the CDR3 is TGTGCCAGCAGCTTGGGGGGACAGGGAGGTAACGAGCAGTACTTC. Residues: CASSLGGQGGNEQYF.

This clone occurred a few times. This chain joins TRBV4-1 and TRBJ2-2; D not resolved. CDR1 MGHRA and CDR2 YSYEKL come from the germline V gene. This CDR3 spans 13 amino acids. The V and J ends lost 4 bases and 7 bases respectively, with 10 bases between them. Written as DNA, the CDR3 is TGCGCCAGCAGCCCCTCCCGGGTCGGGGAGCTGTTTTTT. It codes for CASSPSRVGELFF.

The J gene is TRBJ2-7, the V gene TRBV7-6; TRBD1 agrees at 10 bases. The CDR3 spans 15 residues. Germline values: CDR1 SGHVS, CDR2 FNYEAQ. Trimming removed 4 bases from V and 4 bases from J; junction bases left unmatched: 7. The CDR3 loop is CASSSLPGQGYEQYF. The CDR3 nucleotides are TGTGCCAGCAGCTCCCTTCCGGGACAGGGGTACGAGCAGTACTTC.

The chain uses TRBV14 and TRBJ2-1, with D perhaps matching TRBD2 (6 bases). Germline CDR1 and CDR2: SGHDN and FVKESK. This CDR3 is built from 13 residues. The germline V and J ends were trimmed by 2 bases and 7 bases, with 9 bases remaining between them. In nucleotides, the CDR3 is TGTGCCAGCAGCCAACGGAGGGGTAATGAGCAGTTCTTC. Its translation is CASSQRRGNEQFF.

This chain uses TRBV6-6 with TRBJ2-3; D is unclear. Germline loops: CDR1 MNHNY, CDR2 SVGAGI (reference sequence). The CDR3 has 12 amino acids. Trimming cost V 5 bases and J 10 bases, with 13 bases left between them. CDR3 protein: CASSTPGAAQYF. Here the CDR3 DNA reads TGTGCCAGCAGTACTCCGGGTGCGGCGCAGTATTTT.

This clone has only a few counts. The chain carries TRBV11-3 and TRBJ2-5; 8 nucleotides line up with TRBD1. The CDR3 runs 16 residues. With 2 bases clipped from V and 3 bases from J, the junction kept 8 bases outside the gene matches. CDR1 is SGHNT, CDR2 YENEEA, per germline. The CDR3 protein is CASSLSSATGEETQYF. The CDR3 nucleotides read TGTGCCAGCAGCTTAAGTTCTGCGACAGGGGAAGAGACCCAGTACTTC.